This is a list of T cell receptor beta chains from one sample in a study of blood T cell repertoires in COVID-19. Data came from immunoSEQ multiplex PCR; TCRdb stores just in-frame clones and leaves some out. The repertoire holds hundreds of thousands of clones, with approximately 90% as singletons. Sequencing used PBMCs or T cells enriched from blood (not recorded which). The receptors originated from a woman between 35 and 50 years old with acute COVID-19. Each CDR3 is given with its conserved first and last residue. Each record gives: D gene, V gene, clone size, J gene, CDR3 protein, CDR3 DNA. The D gene is left open where the match is weak. Clone size appears in some rows only: once, few, many, or a class for an expanded clone.

d_call: NA
v_call: TRBV7-9
clone_size: NA
j_call: TRBJ1-2
cdr3_aa: CASSRSGVSYGYTF
cdr3_nt: TGTGCCAGCAGCCGCAGCGGGGTCAGCTATGGCTACACCTTC

d_call: TRBD2
v_call: TRBV30
clone_size: NA
j_call: TRBJ2-7
cdr3_aa: CAWIPGTSKNYEQYF
cdr3_nt: TGTGCCTGGATTCCCGGGACTAGTAAAAACTACGAGCAGTACTTC

d_call: NA
v_call: TRBV19
clone_size: NA
j_call: TRBJ2-3
cdr3_aa: CASTGSNTDTQYF
cdr3_nt: TGTGCCAGTACAGGCTCAAACACAGATACGCAGTATTTT

d_call: NA
v_call: TRBV27
clone_size: NA
j_call: TRBJ2-1
cdr3_aa: CASHISPGAGANEQFF
cdr3_nt: TGTGCCAGCCATATTTCCCCAGGGGCAGGGGCAAATGAGCAGTTCTTC

d_call: TRBD2
v_call: TRBV9
clone_size: NA
j_call: TRBJ2-2
cdr3_aa: CASSVAGGGTGELFF
cdr3_nt: TGTGCCAGCAGCGTAGCCGGGGGGGGGACCGGGGAGCTGTTTTTT

d_call: NA
v_call: TRBV6-4
clone_size: NA
j_call: TRBJ1-3
cdr3_aa: CASMSAGSGNTIYF
cdr3_nt: TGTGCCAGCATGTCCGCGGGTTCTGGAAACACCATATATTTT

d_call: NA
v_call: TRBV28
clone_size: NA
j_call: TRBJ1-6
cdr3_aa: CASSLRHPSFPLHF
cdr3_nt: TGTGCCAGCAGTCTCCGACACCCGAGTTTTCCCCTCCACTTT

d_call: NA
v_call: TRBV5-1
clone_size: NA
j_call: TRBJ2-5
cdr3_aa: CASSLDQGLRETQYF
cdr3_nt: TGCGCCAGCAGCTTGGATCAGGGTTTGAGAGAGACCCAGTACTTC

d_call: NA
v_call: TRBV24-1
clone_size: NA
j_call: TRBJ1-1
cdr3_aa: CATSAGGEAFF
cdr3_nt: TGTGCCACCAGTGCCGGGGGTGAAGCTTTCTTT

d_call: TRBD1
v_call: TRBV10-1
clone_size: NA
j_call: TRBJ1-2
cdr3_aa: CASSEGQGTGYTF
cdr3_nt: TGCGCCAGCAGTGAGGGACAGGGGACTGGCTACACCTTC

d_call: TRBD1
v_call: TRBV7-9
clone_size: NA
j_call: TRBJ2-1
cdr3_aa: CASSLGQGARNEQFF
cdr3_nt: TGTGCCAGCAGCTTAGGACAGGGGGCTCGGAATGAGCAGTTCTTC

d_call: TRBD2
v_call: TRBV9
clone_size: NA
j_call: TRBJ2-5
cdr3_aa: CASSEGLAAYQETQYF
cdr3_nt: TGTGCCAGCAGCGAGGGACTAGCGGCGTACCAAGAGACCCAGTACTTC

d_call: TRBD1
v_call: TRBV19
clone_size: once
j_call: TRBJ1-5
cdr3_aa: CASSIGQGGWGNQPQHF
cdr3_nt: TGTGCCAGTAGTATAGGACAGGGTGGTTGGGGCAATCAGCCCCAGCATTTT

d_call: TRBD1
v_call: TRBV5-1
clone_size: NA
j_call: TRBJ2-2
cdr3_aa: CASSSSQGAGTGELFF
cdr3_nt: TGCGCCAGCAGCTCGTCACAGGGGGCGGGCACCGGGGAGCTGTTTTTT

d_call: NA
v_call: TRBV24-1
clone_size: NA
j_call: TRBJ1-2
cdr3_aa: CATSDFGMDYGYTF
cdr3_nt: TGTGCCACCAGTGATTTTGGCATGGACTATGGCTACACCTTC

d_call: TRBD2
v_call: TRBV20-1
clone_size: NA
j_call: TRBJ2-5
cdr3_aa: CSASRLAGVGETQYF
cdr3_nt: TGCAGTGCTAGTCGGCTAGCGGGAGTTGGAGAGACCCAGTACTTC

d_call: NA
v_call: TRBV5-1
clone_size: NA
j_call: TRBJ2-1
cdr3_aa: CASSLRETTYNEQFF
cdr3_nt: TGCGCCAGCAGCTTGCGGGAGACCACCTACAATGAGCAGTTCTTC

d_call: NA
v_call: TRBV11-3
clone_size: NA
j_call: TRBJ2-3
cdr3_aa: CASSPGSLRTDTQYF
cdr3_nt: TGTGCCAGCAGCCCGGGGAGTTTACGTACCGATACGCAGTATTTT

d_call: NA
v_call: TRBV2
clone_size: NA
j_call: TRBJ2-3
cdr3_aa: CASIRTGTSLISTDPVTQYF
cdr3_nt: TGTGCCAGCATTCGGACCGGGACTTCCTTAATATCGACGGACCCCGTTACGCAGTATTTT

d_call: TRBD1
v_call: TRBV6-2/TRBV6-3
clone_size: few
j_call: TRBJ1-1
cdr3_aa: CASSARTGSFETEAFF
cdr3_nt: TGTGCCAGCAGTGCCCGGACAGGGAGTTTTGAGACTGAAGCTTTCTTT

d_call: TRBD1
v_call: TRBV19
clone_size: NA
j_call: TRBJ2-5
cdr3_aa: CASSTGQPGQETQYF
cdr3_nt: TGTGCCAGTAGTACGGGACAGCCAGGCCAAGAGACCCAGTACTTC

d_call: TRBD2
v_call: TRBV5-1
clone_size: once
j_call: TRBJ2-1
cdr3_aa: CASSLETSGINNEQFF
cdr3_nt: TGCGCCAGCAGCTTGGAGACTAGCGGGATAAATAATGAGCAGTTCTTC

d_call: TRBD1
v_call: TRBV30
clone_size: NA
j_call: TRBJ1-1
cdr3_aa: CAWKKWQGDAEAFF
cdr3_nt: TGTGCCTGGAAGAAGTGGCAGGGGGATGCTGAAGCTTTCTTT

d_call: NA
v_call: TRBV19
clone_size: NA
j_call: TRBJ1-1
cdr3_aa: CASFRPGTEAFF
cdr3_nt: TGTGCCAGCTTTAGACCGGGGACTGAAGCTTTCTTT

d_call: NA
v_call: TRBV7-2
clone_size: NA
j_call: TRBJ2-1
cdr3_aa: CASSLGQGPYNEQFF
cdr3_nt: TGTGCCAGCAGCTTAGGGCAGGGGCCCTACAATGAGCAGTTCTTC

d_call: TRBD1
v_call: TRBV18
clone_size: NA
j_call: TRBJ1-1
cdr3_aa: CASSPDRVGNTEAFF
cdr3_nt: TGTGCCAGCTCACCTGACAGGGTTGGAAACACTGAAGCTTTCTTT

d_call: TRBD2
v_call: TRBV7-3
clone_size: NA
j_call: TRBJ2-1
cdr3_aa: CASSLMGPGTIHNEQFF
cdr3_nt: TGTGCCAGCAGCTTAATGGGGCCCGGGACTATACACAATGAGCAGTTCTTC

d_call: TRBD2
v_call: TRBV6-1
clone_size: NA
j_call: TRBJ2-3
cdr3_aa: CASSELLGTSGDTQYF
cdr3_nt: TGTGCCAGCAGTGAACTGCTGGGGACTAGCGGGGATACGCAGTATTTT

d_call: TRBD1
v_call: TRBV5-8
clone_size: NA
j_call: TRBJ2-1
cdr3_aa: CASNLGQGPYNEQFF
cdr3_nt: TGTGCCAGCAACTTGGGACAGGGCCCCTACAATGAGCAGTTCTTC

d_call: TRBD2
v_call: TRBV6-1
clone_size: NA
j_call: TRBJ2-5
cdr3_aa: CASSEAVGGRALQETQYF
cdr3_nt: TGTGCCAGCAGTGAAGCGGTTGGCGGGAGGGCCCTTCAAGAGACCCAGTACTTC

d_call: NA
v_call: TRBV20-1
clone_size: NA
j_call: TRBJ1-3
cdr3_aa: CSALQGNTIYF
cdr3_nt: TGCAGTGCTCTACAGGGAAACACCATATATTTT

d_call: NA
v_call: TRBV19
clone_size: few
j_call: TRBJ2-3
cdr3_aa: CASSVQGADTQYF
cdr3_nt: TGTGCCAGTAGTGTACAGGGAGCAGATACGCAGTATTTT

d_call: NA
v_call: TRBV30
clone_size: NA
j_call: TRBJ1-2
cdr3_aa: CAWSVPGGEGYTF
cdr3_nt: TGTGCCTGGAGTGTACCTGGGGGGGAAGGCTACACCTTC

d_call: TRBD2
v_call: TRBV6-1
clone_size: NA
j_call: TRBJ2-7
cdr3_aa: CASSEKTSKDEQYF
cdr3_nt: TGTGCCAGCAGTGAGAAGACTAGCAAGGACGAGCAGTACTTC

d_call: NA
v_call: TRBV30
clone_size: NA
j_call: TRBJ1-3
cdr3_aa: CAWSVQPAGSGNTIYF
cdr3_nt: TGTGCCTGGAGTGTACAGCCAGCCGGCTCTGGAAACACCATATATTTT

d_call: NA
v_call: TRBV5-1
clone_size: NA
j_call: TRBJ2-5
cdr3_aa: CASSSVGKQETQYF
cdr3_nt: TGCGCCAGCAGCTCGGTCGGGAAGCAAGAGACCCAGTACTTC

d_call: TRBD2
v_call: TRBV9
clone_size: NA
j_call: TRBJ2-1
cdr3_aa: CASSVGTSLYNEQFF
cdr3_nt: TGTGCCAGCAGCGTAGGGACTAGTTTGTACAATGAGCAGTTCTTC

d_call: NA
v_call: TRBV11-2
clone_size: NA
j_call: TRBJ1-5
cdr3_aa: CASSFGAGVQPQHF
cdr3_nt: TGTGCCAGCAGCTTTGGAGCAGGGGTTCAGCCCCAGCATTTT